The clone carrying this T cell receptor (beta chain) has just one count. Its antigen is still unknown. This CDR3 is 17 amino acids long. The V end lost 1 base, the J end lost 0 bases, and 17 bases lay between the germline ends. In germline, CDR1 is SGHRS, CDR2 YFSETQ. The data are from a study of cytomegalovirus exposure and HLA in healthy donors. Study-wide points: It was in a later analysis that TCR association rates were seen to vary by HLA locus, highest for DRB1 and lowest for HLA-C. There were some V segments, including TRBV6-2 and TRBV6-3, excluded as indistinguishable.

Primers: 60 Vbeta forward and 13 Jbeta reverse. Sequencing used immunoSEQ multiplex PCR; TCRdb keeps in-frame clones, though not all of them. The table shows about 130,000 clones, with around 80% occurring only once. Each donor's status was that of a healthy bone marrow donor. The chain has TRBV5-1 and TRBJ2-7; D is undetermined. Sequenced sample: PBMCs. This receptor was taken from a man aged 45-65 years in good health and CMV-seronegative. Here the CDR3 reads CASSLLAKTRSSYEQYV. The CDR3 nucleotides read TGCGCCAGCAGCTTGTTAGCCAAAACCCGAAGCTCCTACGAGCAGTACGTC.